This TCR beta chain emerged from a study of metastatic and nonmetastatic thyroid tumors. Thyroid surgery took place with no prior treatment in any patient. MiXCR reprocessed the PCR reads for TCRdb. The repertoire consists of 70,000 or so clones, with more than 13% occurring once and the leading ten covering just over 6.5%. The CDR3 length is 16 residues. Germline V gene sequence: CDR1 GTSNPN, CDR2 SVGIG (reference sequence). After removal of 0 bases from V and 0 bases from J, the junction contained 6 bases not matched to a gene. This clone has at least ten counts. The sequenced material came from blood. The source of this sequence is a male donor with papillary thyroid cancer or a benign thyroid nodule (not recorded which). Some clones in this sample may be carry-over from other donors' samples. This chain uses TRBV30 with TRBJ2-3; 7 nucleotides line up with TRBD2. This chain's CDR3 is CAWSVGTSVSTDTQYF. The CDR3 coding sequence is TGTGCCTGGAGTGTAGGTACTAGCGTGAGCACAGATACGCAGTATTTT.